These 17 T cell receptor beta chains originate from one sample sequenced in a study of blood T cell repertoires in COVID-19. Measured with immunoSEQ multiplex PCR; TCRdb has only the in-frame clones, and not every one. The sample carries about 130,000 clones, around 81% recorded once. The specimen sequenced was peripheral blood. The source of these receptors is a woman aged 45-59 years with acute or convalescent COVID-19.

The chain couples TRBV27 to TRBJ1-2; D not resolved. There are 18 residues in the CDR3. CDR1 MNHEY and CDR2 SMNVEV come from the germline V gene (reference sequence). Between the trimmed V and J ends, which lost 5 bases and 1 base, there was a span of 23 bases. CDR3 in DNA: TGTGCCAGCAGTCTCGTTTGGATGGCGAGGGCAAATAACTATGGCTACACCTTC. This sequence encodes CASSLVWMARANNYGYTF.

The chain uses TRBV18 and TRBJ1-5, with D hard to call. CDR1 and CDR2 (germline): KGHSH, LQKENI. The V end lost 1 base, the J end lost 5 bases, and 6 bases lay between the germline ends. The CDR3 extends over 13 amino acids. For the CDR3, the DNA is TGTGCCAGCTCACCACTATCCGATCAGCCCCAGCATTTT. Translated: CASSPLSDQPQHF. Filled out from reference TRBV18 and TRBJ1-5, the complete variable domain reads NAGVMQNPRHLVRRRGQEARLRCSPMKGHSHVYWYRQLPEEGLKFMVYLQKENIIDESGMPKERFSAEFPKEGPSILRIQQVVRGDSAAYFCASSPLSDQPQHFGDGTRLSIL.

The chain employs TRBV5-4 and TRBJ2-1, with D perhaps matching TRBD2 (6 bases). V was trimmed by 4 bases and J by 4 bases, leaving 15 bases between them. The CDR3 totals 15 residues. The germline gives CDR1 SGHNT, CDR2 YYREEE (reference sequence). CDR3 sequence (DNA): TGTGCCAGCAGCGGACTGACTAGTACGTACAATGAGCAGTTCTTC. As protein: CASSGLTSTYNEQFF.

The V gene is TRBV4-2, the J gene TRBJ2-3; 8 bases line up with TRBD2. This CDR3 has 16 residues. The trim removed 2 bases at V and 5 bases at J, leaving 9 bases unmatched. Germline lookup yields CDR1 LGHNA and CDR2 YNFKEQ. The CDR3 DNA is TGTGCCAGCAGCCAACGAGCGGGAGCTCAGGGAGATACGCAGTATTTT. Translating gives CASSQRAGAQGDTQYF.

The chain links TRBV15 to TRBJ2-1; D gene uncertain. Trimming shortened V by 1 base and J by 4 bases, and 14 bases separated the two germline ends. Germline loops: CDR1 LNHNV, CDR2 YYDKDF (reference sequence). The CDR3 length is 16 residues. For the CDR3, the DNA is TGTGCCACCAGCAGAGTCGGAAGTCGGGTTTACAATGAGCAGTTCTTC. Amino acid sequence: CATSRVGSRVYNEQFF. Full variable domain (outside the CDR3, taken from reference TRBV15 and TRBJ2-1): DAMVIQNPRYQVTQFGKPVTLSCSQTLNHNVMYWYQQKSSQAPKLLFHYYDKDFNNEADTPDNFQSRRPNTSFCFLDIRSPGLGDTAMYLCATSRVGSRVYNEQFFGPGTRLTVL.

This clone was seen more than once but under ten times. The V call is TRBV7-9, the J call TRBJ1-1; TRBD1 is a possible D gene (5 bases). The ends were cut back, 5 bases at V and 4 bases at J, with 11 bases in the middle. Germline CDR1 reads SEHNR; CDR2 reads FQNEAQ (reference sequence). The CDR3 has 13 residues. CDR3 bases: TGTGCCAGCAGCGTCACAGGAACCACTGAAGCTTTCTTT. It is translated as CASSVTGTTEAFF.

The rearrangement joins TRBV19 to TRBJ1-5; D uncertain. The CDR3 loop spans 14 amino acids. V gave up 5 bases and J gave up 7 bases, with 15 bases separating them. Germline V gene data show CDR1 as LNHDA and CDR2 as SQIVND (reference sequence). This CDR3 reads CASSAGLGGQPQHF. The DNA for the CDR3 is TGTGCCAGTAGTGCGGGTTTAGGAGGACAGCCCCAGCATTTT.

The chain joins TRBV11-1 to TRBJ2-5, with D perhaps TRBD1 (5 bases). CDR3 length: 15 amino acids. Looked up from germline, CDR1 is SGHAT and CDR2 is FQDESV (reference sequence). Deletions cut 2 bases from V and 5 bases from J, with 15 bases between. As DNA, the CDR3 is TGTGCCAGCAGCTTAATTACAGGACCAGGGGAGACCCAGTACTTC. Residues: CASSLITGPGETQYF.

The V call is TRBV15, the J call TRBJ1-2; perhaps TRBD1 as D (5 bases). CDR1 and CDR2 (germline): LNHNV, YYDKDF (reference sequence). This CDR3 has 17 residues. Trimming shortened V by 1 base and J by 1 base, and 16 bases separated the two germline ends. The CDR3 sequence is CATSRVGRGWDNYGYTF. In DNA form, the CDR3 reads TGTGCCACCAGCAGAGTGGGGCGGGGATGGGATAACTATGGCTACACCTTC.

J is TRBJ1-2 and V is TRBV27, with TRBD1 matching over 7 bases. The CDR3 contains 13 residues. The ends lost 6 bases at V and 8 bases at J; junction bases unmatched: 9. Germline values: CDR1 MNHEY, CDR2 SMNVEV (reference sequence). In DNA form, the CDR3 reads TGTGCCAGCAGGTCCCGACAGGGCCCGGGCTACACCTTC. Residues: CASRSRQGPGYTF.

The chain uses TRBV30 and TRBJ1-1; D uncertain. With 7 bases removed from V and 4 bases from J, the gap between germline ends came to 16 bases. The CDR3 runs to 13 residues. Germline CDR1 reads GTSNPN; CDR2 reads SVGIG (reference sequence). CDR3 nucleotides: TGTGCCTACCTCAAACCGGTTCTCACTGAAGCTTTCTTT. This encodes CAYLKPVLTEAFF.

This clone was observed a single time. V and J are TRBV2 and TRBJ2-2; TRBD2 matches at 7 bases. V trimming: 2 bases; J trimming: 6 bases; junction bases outside the gene matches: 6. CDR3 length: 15 amino acids. The germline gives CDR1 SNHLY, CDR2 FYNNEI. The CDR3 region has the DNA TGTGCCAGCAGTGAAACGCCACTAGCGCCCGGGGAGCTGTTTTTT. It codes for CASSETPLAPGELFF.

The V call is TRBV5-1, the J call TRBJ1-1, with 7 positions matching TRBD1. CDR3 length: 18 amino acids. The germline gives CDR1 SGHRS, CDR2 YFSETQ. V lost 4 bases and J lost 4; bases outside the gene matches: 19. The CDR3 nucleotides read TGCGCCAGCAGCCAGAACGGGGGCAGGGGGTCTATAGGCACTGAAGCTTTCTTT. Translation: CASSQNGGRGSIGTEAFF.

J is TRBJ2-6 and V is TRBV5-4, with D possibly being TRBD1 (5 bases). Germline CDR1 and CDR2: SGHNT and YYREEE (reference sequence). V was trimmed by 0 bases and J by 0 bases, leaving 16 bases between them. CDR3 size: 19 residues. CDR3 region: CASSLGVRVLGSGANVLTF. Written as DNA, the CDR3 is TGTGCCAGCAGCTTGGGGGTCAGGGTATTAGGCTCTGGGGCCAACGTCCTGACTTTC.

This sequence joins TRBV7-2 and TRBJ1-5; 8 nucleotides match TRBD1. Losses at the gene ends were 2 bases for V and 7 bases for J; bases not matched to a gene: 7. The CDR3 spans 15 residues. Germline assignment: CDR1 SGHTA and CDR2 FQGNSA. CDR3 loop: CASSLRQGANQPQHF. The CDR3 coding sequence is TGTGCCAGCAGCTTACGGCAGGGGGCGAACCAGCCCCAGCATTTT.

The chain employs TRBV7-9 and TRBJ1-1; tentative D call: TRBD1 (5 bases). Germline assignment: CDR1 SEHNR and CDR2 FQNEAQ (reference sequence). The CDR3 sequence is 14 residues long. Trimming removed 1 base at V and 0 bases at J, with 6 bases between. CDR3 coding DNA: TGTGCCAGCAGCTTAGAGGGGTTGAACACTGAAGCTTTCTTT. It is translated as CASSLEGLNTEAFF.

CDR3 protein: CASSFQGSQETQYF. The CDR3 region has the DNA TGTGCCAGCAGCTTTCAGGGATCTCAAGAGACCCAGTACTTC. The chain joins TRBV7-8 to TRBJ2-5; D possibly corresponds to TRBD1 (5 bases). Germline CDR1 SGHVS, CDR2 FQNEAQ. This CDR3 is built from 14 residues. V lost 3 bases to trimming and J lost 2 bases, with 10 bases between them.